Sequencing of this T cell receptor beta chain was carried out in a study of blood T cell repertoires in COVID-19. Study background: From the United States, Italy and Spain came samples of acute and convalescent COVID-19.

Original processing methods: Using reference gene primer amplification, nucleated cell counts were estimated. Profiling relied on immunoSEQ multiplex PCR, and the TCRdb table lists in-frame clones only, not all of them. The DNA gave D and trimming, while V, J and clone size come from that table. The data show roughly 55,000 clones, roughly four fifths seen once. The V and J ends lost 8 bases and 8 bases, in that order; junction bases with no gene match: 6. CDR1 and CDR2 from the germline V gene are SEHNR and FQNEAQ (reference sequence). The CDR3 length is 15 residues. This TCR was sampled from a woman between 55 and 75 years old with acute or convalescent COVID-19. The chain joins TRBV7-9 to TRBJ2-1; TRBD2 aligns across 16 bases. Specimen: peripheral blood. This chain's CDR3 is CASRIGTSGRDEQFF. The CDR3 DNA reads TGTGCCAGCCGAATTGGGACTAGCGGGAGGGATGAGCAGTTCTTC.